This passage covers 7 T cell receptor beta chains from one sample sequenced in a study of read filtering for tumor transcriptome and immune sequencing. Molecular barcoded adaptors covering alpha/delta and beta/gamma chains were used on 400 to 450 ng RNA. Via MiXCR, TCRdb re-called the reads, giving one row per CDR3 protein. The top ten hold approximately 11% of the sample, which has 120,000 or so distinct CDR3 sequences, under 15% seen once. The sequenced sample consisted of a population of CD138-negative cells sorted from bone marrow. These TCRs come from a donor over 35 with multiple myeloma.

This clonotype was observed at least ten times. The chain joins TRBV20-1 to TRBJ2-3, with 9 bases matching TRBD2. The CDR3 contains 16 residues. Germline lookup yields CDR1 DFQATT and CDR2 SNEGSKA (reference sequence). Losses at the gene ends were 0 bases for V and 2 bases for J; bases not matched to a gene: 6. Here the CDR3 reads CSAREPAGGPTDTQYF. The CDR3 DNA follows: TGCAGTGCTAGAGAACCAGCGGGAGGTCCCACAGATACGCAGTATTTT.

This chain uses TRBV3-1 with TRBJ2-2; TRBD1 might be the D (6 bases). The germline V and J ends were trimmed by 1 base and 0 bases, with 9 bases remaining between them. This CDR3 has 16 amino acids. Germline lookup yields CDR1 LGHDT and CDR2 YNNKEL (reference sequence). This CDR3 reads CASSQGQGSNTGELFF. The CDR3, as DNA: TGTGCCAGCAGCCAAGGGCAGGGGTCGAACACCGGGGAGCTGTTTTTT.

This clonotype was counted once. One end of the junction fails to match germline, which may point to a read error. This chain uses TRBV20-1 with TRBJ2-6; D possibly uses TRBD1 or TRBD2 (6 bases each). The length of the CDR3 is 16 residues. Germline lookup yields CDR1 DFQATT and CDR2 SNEGSKA (reference sequence). CDR3 sequence (DNA): TGCGGTGCTAGGCGGGACACTCTTTCTGGGGCCAACGTCCTGACTTTC. It translates to CGARRDTLSGANVLTF.

This clonotype was counted ten times or more. The gene calls are TRBV14 and TRBJ1-1; D is ambiguous. The CDR3 totals 14 residues. V lost 6 bases and J lost 2, with 13 bases in between. CDR1 and CDR2 (germline): SGHDN, FVKESK. For the CDR3, the DNA is TGTGCCAGCAGATCGTTGGGAGGTAACACTGAAGCTTTCTTT. It is translated as CASRSLGGNTEAFF.

This clonotype appeared many times. The CDR3 region has the DNA TGCAGTGCTGACCCCCCTTCGGGAGGGCCGGGAGAGCAGTACTTC. It codes for CSADPPSGGPGEQYF. The chain links TRBV20-1 to TRBJ2-7, with 8 bases aligning to TRBD2. CDR1 and CDR2 from the germline V gene are DFQATT and SNEGSKA (reference sequence). J was trimmed by 7 bases and V by 5 bases; bases with no gene match: 16. This CDR3 is 15 amino acids long.

This clonotype was seen ten or more times. V gene TRBV9 combines with J gene TRBJ1-1; 7 nucleotides agree with TRBD1. Looked up from germline, CDR1 is SGDLS and CDR2 is YYNGEE. With V trimmed by 0 bases and J by 4 bases, 9 bases remained unmatched. The CDR3 is 16 residues long. CDR3 amino acids: CASSVGSSGGSTEAFF. The CDR3 region has the DNA TGTGCCAGCAGCGTAGGTTCGTCAGGGGGGAGCACTGAAGCTTTCTTT.

This clonotype has at least ten counts. The chain employs TRBV18 and TRBJ1-1; D gene ambiguous. V was clipped by 6 bases and J by 5 bases, with 13 bases between them. CDR1 and CDR2 (germline): KGHSH, LQKENI. CDR3 length: 13 amino acids. The CDR3 here is CASSSSPGTEAFF. The CDR3 nucleotides are TGTGCCAGCTCCTCTAGTCCGGGAACTGAAGCTTTCTTT.